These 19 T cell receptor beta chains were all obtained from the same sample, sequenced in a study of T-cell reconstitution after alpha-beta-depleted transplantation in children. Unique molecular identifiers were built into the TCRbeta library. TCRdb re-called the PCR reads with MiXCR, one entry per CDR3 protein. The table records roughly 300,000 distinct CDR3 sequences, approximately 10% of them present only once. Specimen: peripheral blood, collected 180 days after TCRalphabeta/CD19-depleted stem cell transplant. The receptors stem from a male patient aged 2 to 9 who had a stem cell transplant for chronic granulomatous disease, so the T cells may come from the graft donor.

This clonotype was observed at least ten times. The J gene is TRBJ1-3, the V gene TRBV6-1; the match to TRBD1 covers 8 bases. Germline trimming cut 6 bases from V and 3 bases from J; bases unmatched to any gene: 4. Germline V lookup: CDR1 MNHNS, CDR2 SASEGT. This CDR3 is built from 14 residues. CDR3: CASRPTGVGNTIYF. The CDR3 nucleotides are TGTGCCAGCAGGCCGACAGGGGTTGGAAACACCATATATTTT.

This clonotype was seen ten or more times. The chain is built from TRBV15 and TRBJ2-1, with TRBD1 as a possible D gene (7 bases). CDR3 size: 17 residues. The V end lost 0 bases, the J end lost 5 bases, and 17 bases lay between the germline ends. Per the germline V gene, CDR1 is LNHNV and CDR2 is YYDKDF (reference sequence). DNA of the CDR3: TGTGCCACCAGCAGAGATGGTCACAGGGGAGGCAACAATGAGCAGTTCTTC. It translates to CATSRDGHRGGNNEQFF.

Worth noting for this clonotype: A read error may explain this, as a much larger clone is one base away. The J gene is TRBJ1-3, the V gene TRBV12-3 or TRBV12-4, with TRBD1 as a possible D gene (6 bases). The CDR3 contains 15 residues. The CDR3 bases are TGTGCCACCAGTTTAAGGGGGGCCTCTGGAAACACCATATATTTT. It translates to CATSLRGASGNTIYF.

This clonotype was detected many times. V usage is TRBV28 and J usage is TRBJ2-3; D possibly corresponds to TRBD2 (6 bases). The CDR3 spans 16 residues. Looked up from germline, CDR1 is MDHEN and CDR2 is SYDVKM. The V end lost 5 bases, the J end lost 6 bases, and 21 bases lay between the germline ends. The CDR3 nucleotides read TGTGCCAGCAGTGAGAATTTAGGGGAGGACGTGGATACGCAGTATTTT. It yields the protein CASSENLGEDVDTQYF.

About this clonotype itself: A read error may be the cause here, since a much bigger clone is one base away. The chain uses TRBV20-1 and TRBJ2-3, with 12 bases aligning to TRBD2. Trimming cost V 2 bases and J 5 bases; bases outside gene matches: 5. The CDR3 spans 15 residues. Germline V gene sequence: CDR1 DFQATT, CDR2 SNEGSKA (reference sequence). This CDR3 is CSARLAGGIIDTQYF. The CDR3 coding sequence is TGCAGTGCTAGACTAGCGGGGGGGATCATAGATACGCAGTATTTT.

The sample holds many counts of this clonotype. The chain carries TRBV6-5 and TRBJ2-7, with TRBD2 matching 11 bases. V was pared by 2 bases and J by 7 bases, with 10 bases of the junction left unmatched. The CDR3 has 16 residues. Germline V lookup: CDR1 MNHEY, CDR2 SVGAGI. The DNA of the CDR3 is TGTGCCAGCAGTTACACTACGGGACTAGCGGCCGCGGAGCAGTACTTC. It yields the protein CASSYTTGLAAAEQYF.

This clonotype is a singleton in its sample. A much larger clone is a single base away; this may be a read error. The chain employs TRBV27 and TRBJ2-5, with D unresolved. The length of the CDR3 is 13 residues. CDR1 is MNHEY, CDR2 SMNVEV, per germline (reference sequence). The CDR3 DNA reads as TGTGCCAGCAGTGCCGGCCCCAAAGAGACCCATTACTTC. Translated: CASSAGPKETHYF.

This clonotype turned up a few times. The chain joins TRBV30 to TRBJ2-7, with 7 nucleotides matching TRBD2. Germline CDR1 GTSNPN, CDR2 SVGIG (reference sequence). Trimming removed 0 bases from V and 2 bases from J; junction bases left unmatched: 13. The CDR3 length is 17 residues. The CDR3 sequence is CAWSVPRKGLHPYEQYF. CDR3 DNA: TGTGCCTGGAGTGTACCCCGTAAGGGACTACACCCCTACGAGCAGTACTTC.

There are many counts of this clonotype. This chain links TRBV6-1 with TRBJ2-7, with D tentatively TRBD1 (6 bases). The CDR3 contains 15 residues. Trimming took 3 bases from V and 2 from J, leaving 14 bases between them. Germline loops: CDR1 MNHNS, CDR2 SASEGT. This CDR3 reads CASSDPGTPTYEQYF. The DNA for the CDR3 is TGTGCCAGCAGTGACCCCGGGACACCAACCTACGAGCAGTACTTC.

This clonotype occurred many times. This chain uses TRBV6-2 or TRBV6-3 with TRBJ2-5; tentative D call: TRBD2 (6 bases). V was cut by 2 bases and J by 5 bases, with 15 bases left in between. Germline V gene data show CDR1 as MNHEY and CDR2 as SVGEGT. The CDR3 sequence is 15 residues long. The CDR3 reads CASSYATSGGETQYF. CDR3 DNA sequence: TGTGCCAGCAGTTACGCGACTAGTGGAGGGGAGACCCAGTACTTC.

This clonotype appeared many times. The CDR3 nucleotides are TGTGCCACCAGCAGAGATACGGCAGGCGGTAGGGATACGCAGTATTTT. Amino acid sequence: CATSRDTAGGRDTQYF. The V and J genes are TRBV15 and TRBJ2-3; no definite D call. The V and J ends lost 0 bases and 6 bases respectively, with 16 bases between them. The CDR3 is 16 residues long. Germline loops: CDR1 LNHNV, CDR2 YYDKDF (reference sequence).

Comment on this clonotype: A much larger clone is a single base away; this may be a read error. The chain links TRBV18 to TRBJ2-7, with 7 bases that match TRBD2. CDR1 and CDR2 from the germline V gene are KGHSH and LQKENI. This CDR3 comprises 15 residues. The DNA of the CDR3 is TGTGCCAGCCCACCAACTCGGACTAGCTCCTACGAGCAGTACTTC. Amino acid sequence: CASPPTRTSSYEQYF.

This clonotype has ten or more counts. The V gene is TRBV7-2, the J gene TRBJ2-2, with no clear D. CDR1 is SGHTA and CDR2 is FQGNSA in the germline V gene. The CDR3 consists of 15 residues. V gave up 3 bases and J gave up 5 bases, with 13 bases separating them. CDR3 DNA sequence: TGTGCCAGCAGCTTTAGACTCCCGCCAACCGGGGAGCTGTTTTTT. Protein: CASSFRLPPTGELFF.

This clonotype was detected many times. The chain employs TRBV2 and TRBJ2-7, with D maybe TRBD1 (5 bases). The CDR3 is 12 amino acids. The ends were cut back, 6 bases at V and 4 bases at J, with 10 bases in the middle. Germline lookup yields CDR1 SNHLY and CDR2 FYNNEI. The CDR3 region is CASRRQQYEQYF. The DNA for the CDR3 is TGTGCCAGCAGACGACAGCAGTACGAGCAGTACTTC.

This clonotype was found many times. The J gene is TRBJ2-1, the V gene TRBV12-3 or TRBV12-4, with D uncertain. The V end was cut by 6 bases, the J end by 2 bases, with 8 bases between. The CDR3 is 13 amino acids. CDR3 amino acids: CASSLPPYNEQFF. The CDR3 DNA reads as TGTGCCAGCAGCCTCCCCCCCTACAATGAGCAGTTCTTC.

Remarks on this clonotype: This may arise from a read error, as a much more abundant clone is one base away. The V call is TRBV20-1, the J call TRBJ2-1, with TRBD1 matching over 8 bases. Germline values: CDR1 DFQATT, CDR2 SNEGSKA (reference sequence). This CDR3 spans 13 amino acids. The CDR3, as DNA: TGCAGTGCTAGGCAGGGGGCTGAAGGCCTCAATTACTTC. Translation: CSARQGAEGLNYF.

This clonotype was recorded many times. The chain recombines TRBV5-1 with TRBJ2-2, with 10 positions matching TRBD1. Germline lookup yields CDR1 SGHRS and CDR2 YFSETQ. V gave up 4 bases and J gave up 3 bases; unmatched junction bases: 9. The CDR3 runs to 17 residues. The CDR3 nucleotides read TGCGCCAGCAGCGCGGACCCCGGGACAGGGGACACCGGGGAGCTGTTTTTT. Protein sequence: CASSADPGTGDTGELFF.

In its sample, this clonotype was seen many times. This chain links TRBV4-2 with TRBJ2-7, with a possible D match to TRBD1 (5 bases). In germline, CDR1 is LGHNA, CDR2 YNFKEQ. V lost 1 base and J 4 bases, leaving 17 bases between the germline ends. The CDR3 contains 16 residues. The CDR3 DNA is TGTGCCAGCAGCCAAGGAGAAGGCAGGGCACCGTACGAGCAGTACTTC. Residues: CASSQGEGRAPYEQYF.

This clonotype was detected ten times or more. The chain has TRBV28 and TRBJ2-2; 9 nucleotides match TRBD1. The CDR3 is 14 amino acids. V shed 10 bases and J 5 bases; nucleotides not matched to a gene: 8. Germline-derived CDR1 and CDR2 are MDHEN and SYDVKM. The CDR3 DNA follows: TGTGCCATCCCGGGACAGGGAGAGACCGGGGAGCTGTTTTTT. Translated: CAIPGQGETGELFF. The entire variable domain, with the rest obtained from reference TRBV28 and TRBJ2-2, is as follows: DVKVTQSSRYLVKRTGEKVFLECVQDMDHENMFWYRQDPGLGLRLIYFSYDVKMKEKGDIPEGYSVSREKKERFSLILESASTNQTSMYLCAIPGQGETGELFFGEGSRLTVL.